This entry is about one T cell receptor beta chain. The data are from a study of patients and donors after allogeneic stem cell transplantation. Trimming removed 7 bases from V and 4 bases from J; junction bases left unmatched: 7. Germline values: CDR1 KGHDR, CDR2 SFDVKD. This CDR3 is 15 amino acids long. In TCRdb, the RT-PCR reads were re-called with MiXCR into one record per CDR3 protein. The sample contains fewer than 500,000 distinct CDR3 sequences, 16% of which appear only once. The origin of this receptor is a human donor who was either an allogeneic HSCT recipient or a stem cell or donor lymphocyte infusion donor (not recorded which). It is not recorded whose cells these are; they may come from a transplant donor. Sample: blood, either unsorted or a sorted T cell fraction (not recorded which). The chain links TRBV24-1 to TRBJ2-2; 8 nucleotides match TRBD1. The CDR3 protein is CATRPGQALTGELFF. The CDR3 DNA sequence: TGTGCCACCAGACCGGGACAGGCCCTCACCGGGGAGCTGTTTTTT.